This TCR beta chain was found in a study of control samples from healthy donors and cancer patients. CDR3 length: 12 amino acids. Trimming shortened V by 3 bases and J by 3 bases, and 6 bases separated the two germline ends. The germline gives CDR1 SEHNR, CDR2 FQNEAQ (reference sequence). The table came from immunoSEQ multiplex PCR; TCRdb's copy has only in-frame clones and leaves some out. The data show about 120,000 clones, 88% seen once. The sample consisted of blood. V and J are TRBV7-9 and TRBJ2-7; tentatively, D is TRBD1 (5 bases). This sequence originates from a man aged 35-49 years in good health. The CDR3 bases are TGTGCCAGCAGCTTCAGGGACTACGAGCAGTACTTC. Translated, it gives CASSFRDYEQYF.